This T cell receptor beta chain was obtained from a study of T cells in Graves' hyperthyroidism and ophthalmopathy. This clonotype was seen ten or more times. Amplification of TCR beta CDR3 regions was performed using RNA transcripts as template. HTBI primers were used for first-round RT-PCR of the TCR CDR3. TCRdb reanalysed the multiplex PCR reads using MiXCR and keeps one entry per CDR3 protein. The table has fewer than 700,000 distinct CDR3 sequences, 17% seen once. The sequenced sample was blood. This TCR was sampled from a woman aged 18 to 35 with Graves' ophthalmopathy.

The CDR3 DNA sequence: TGTGCCAGCAGTTTCGTACAGAGCTCCTATAATTCACCCCTCCACTTT. Amino acid sequence: CASSFVQSSYNSPLHF. The V and J genes are TRBV28 and TRBJ1-6; D call uncertain. Germline V gene lookup returns CDR1 MDHEN and CDR2 SYDVKM. Trimming took off 3 bases at V and 0 bases at J, with 9 bases between the two ends. The CDR3 covers 16 residues.